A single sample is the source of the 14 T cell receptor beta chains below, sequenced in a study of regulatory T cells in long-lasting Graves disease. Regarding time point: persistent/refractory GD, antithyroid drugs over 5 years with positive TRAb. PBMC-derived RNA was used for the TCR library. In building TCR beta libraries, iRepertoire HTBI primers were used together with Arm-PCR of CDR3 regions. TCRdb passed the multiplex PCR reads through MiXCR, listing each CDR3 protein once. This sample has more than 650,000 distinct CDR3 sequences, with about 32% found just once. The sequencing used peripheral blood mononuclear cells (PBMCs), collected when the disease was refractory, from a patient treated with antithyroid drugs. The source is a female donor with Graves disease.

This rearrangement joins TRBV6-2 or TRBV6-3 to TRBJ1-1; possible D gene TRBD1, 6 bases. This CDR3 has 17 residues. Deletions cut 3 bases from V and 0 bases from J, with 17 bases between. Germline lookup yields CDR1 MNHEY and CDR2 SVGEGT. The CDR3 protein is CASSYLRGGPMNTEAFF. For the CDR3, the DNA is TGTGCCAGCAGTTATCTGAGAGGGGGGCCCATGAACACTGAAGCTTTCTTT.

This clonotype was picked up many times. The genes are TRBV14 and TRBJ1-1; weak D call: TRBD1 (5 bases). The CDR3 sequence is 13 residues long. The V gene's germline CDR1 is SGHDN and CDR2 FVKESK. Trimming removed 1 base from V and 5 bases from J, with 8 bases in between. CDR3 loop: CASSQGGSTEAFF. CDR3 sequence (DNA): TGTGCCAGCAGCCAAGGGGGCAGTACTGAAGCTTTCTTT.

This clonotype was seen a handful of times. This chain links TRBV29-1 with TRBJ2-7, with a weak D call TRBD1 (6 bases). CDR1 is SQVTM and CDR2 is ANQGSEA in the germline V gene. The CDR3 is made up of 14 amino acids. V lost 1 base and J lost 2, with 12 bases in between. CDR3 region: CSVEGLGGTYEQYF. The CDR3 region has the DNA TGCAGCGTTGAAGGCTTAGGGGGAACCTACGAGCAGTACTTC.

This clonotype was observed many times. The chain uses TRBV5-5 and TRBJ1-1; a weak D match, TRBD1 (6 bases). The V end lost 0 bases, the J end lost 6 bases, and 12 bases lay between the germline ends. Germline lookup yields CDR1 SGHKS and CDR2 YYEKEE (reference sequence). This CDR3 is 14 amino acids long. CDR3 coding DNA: TGTGCCAGCAGCTTGGCTACAGGGCGTGCTGAAGCTTTCTTT. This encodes CASSLATGRAEAFF.

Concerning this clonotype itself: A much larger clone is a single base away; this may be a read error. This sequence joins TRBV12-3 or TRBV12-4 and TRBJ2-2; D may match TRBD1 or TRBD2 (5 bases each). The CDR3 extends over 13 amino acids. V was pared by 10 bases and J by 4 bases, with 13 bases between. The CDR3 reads CANGFGGTGELFF. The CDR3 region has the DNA TGTGCCAACGGTTTTGGGGGCACCGGGGAGCTGTTTTTT.

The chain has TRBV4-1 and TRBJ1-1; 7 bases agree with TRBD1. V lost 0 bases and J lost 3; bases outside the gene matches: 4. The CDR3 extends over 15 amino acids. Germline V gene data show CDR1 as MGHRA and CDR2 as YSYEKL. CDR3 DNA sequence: TGCGCCAGCAGCCAAGATCGAGGGGGCCACACTGAAGCTTTCTTT. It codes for CASSQDRGGHTEAFF.

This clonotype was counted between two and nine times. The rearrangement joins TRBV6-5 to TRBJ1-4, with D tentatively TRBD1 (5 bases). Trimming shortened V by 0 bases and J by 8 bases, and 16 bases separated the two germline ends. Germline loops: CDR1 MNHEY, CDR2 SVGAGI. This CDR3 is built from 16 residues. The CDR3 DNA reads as TGTGCCAGCAGTTACTCGAGGGCCGGGGGTGGAGAAAAACTGTTTTTT. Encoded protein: CASSYSRAGGGEKLFF.

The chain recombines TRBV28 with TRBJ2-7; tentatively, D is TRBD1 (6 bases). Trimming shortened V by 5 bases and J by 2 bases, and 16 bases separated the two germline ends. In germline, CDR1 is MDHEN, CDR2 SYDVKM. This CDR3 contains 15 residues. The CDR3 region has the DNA TGTGCCAGCAGTAACAACCGGGACATAACCTACGAGCAGTACTTC. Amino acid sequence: CASSNNRDITYEQYF.

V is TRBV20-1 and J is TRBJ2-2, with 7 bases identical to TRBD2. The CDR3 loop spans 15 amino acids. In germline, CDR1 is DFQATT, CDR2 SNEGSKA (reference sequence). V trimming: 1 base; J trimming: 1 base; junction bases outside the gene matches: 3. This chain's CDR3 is CSARVGRKNTGELFF. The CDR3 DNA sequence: TGCAGTGCTAGAGTCGGGAGGAAGAACACCGGGGAGCTGTTTTTT.

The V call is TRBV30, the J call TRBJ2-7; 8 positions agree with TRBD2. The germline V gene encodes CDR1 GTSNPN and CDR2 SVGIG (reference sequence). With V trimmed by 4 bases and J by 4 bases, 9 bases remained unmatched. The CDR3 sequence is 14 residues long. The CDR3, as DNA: TGTGCCTGGATCGGTCGGGAGGGGAATTACGAGCAGTACTTC. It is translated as CAWIGREGNYEQYF. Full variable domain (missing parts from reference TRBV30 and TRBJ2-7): SQTIHQWPATLVQPVGSPLSLECTVEGTSNPNLYWYRQAAGRGLQLLFYSVGIGQISSEVPQNLSASRPQDRQFILSSKKLLLSDSGFYLCAWIGREGNYEQYFGPGTRLTVT.

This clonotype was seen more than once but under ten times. The CDR3 DNA follows: TGTGCCAGCAGTTTAGGGACTAGCCCTATCTACGAGCAGTACTTC. Translation gives CASSLGTSPIYEQYF. V is TRBV12-3 or TRBV12-4 and J is TRBJ2-7; 8 bases agree with TRBD2. The CDR3 runs to 15 residues. V shed 1 base and J 3 bases; nucleotides not matched to a gene: 5.

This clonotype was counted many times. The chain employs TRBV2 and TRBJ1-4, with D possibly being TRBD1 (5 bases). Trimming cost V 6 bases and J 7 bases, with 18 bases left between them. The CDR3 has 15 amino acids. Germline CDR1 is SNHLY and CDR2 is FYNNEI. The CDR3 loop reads CASSLTDTGFEKLFF. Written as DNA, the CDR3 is TGTGCCAGCAGCTTGACAGATACCGGATTTGAAAAACTGTTTTTT.

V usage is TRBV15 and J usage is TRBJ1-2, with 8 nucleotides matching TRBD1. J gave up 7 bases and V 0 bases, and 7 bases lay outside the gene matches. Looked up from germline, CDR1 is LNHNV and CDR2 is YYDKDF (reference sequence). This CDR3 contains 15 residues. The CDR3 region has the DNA TGTGCCACCAGCAGAGATTATAACGACAGGGGTGGCTACACCTTC. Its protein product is CATSRDYNDRGGYTF.

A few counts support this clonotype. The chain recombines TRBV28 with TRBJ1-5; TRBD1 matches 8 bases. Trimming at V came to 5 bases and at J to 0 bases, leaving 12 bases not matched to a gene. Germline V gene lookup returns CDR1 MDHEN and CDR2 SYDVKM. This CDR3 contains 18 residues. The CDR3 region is CASSPGQGSTYSNQPQHF. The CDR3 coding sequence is TGTGCCAGCAGTCCCGGACAGGGCTCCACGTATAGCAATCAGCCCCAGCATTTT.